This T cell receptor (beta chain) originates from a study of T cell repertoires in cytomegalovirus infection. Study-level background: CMV epitopes in the study were HLA-C-restricted (recently identified) and HLA-B-restricted (well studied). In public TCR beta signatures, there were indications of both CMV infection and matching HLA type. Overall study results and limits: Adding up the frequency of public TCR beta families identified people who carried CMV plus the relevant HLA. Within the response measured ex vivo, HLA-C-restricted CMV-specific TCR beta clonotypes were dominant.

TCRdb fed the reads into MiXCR, producing one record per CDR3 protein. The profile covers 700,000 to 950,000 distinct CDR3 sequences, with 32% appearing a single time and under 15% taken by the ten largest. A word on this clonotype: Its matching antigen is unknown.

The sequencing here drew on cultured CD8+ T cells from PBMCs, taken from culture after CMV antigen stimulation. The clonotype was recovered from a human donor in good health (CMV status not recorded). Some clones in this sample may be carry-over from other donors' samples.

The CDR3 loop reads CASSQDHVGGGNHEQYF. The CDR3 DNA reads as TGTGCCAGCAGCCAAGATCACGTAGGGGGGGGGAACCACGAGCAGTACTTC. The gene calls are TRBV3-1 and TRBJ2-7; a weak D match, TRBD2 (7 bases). The V end lost 0 bases, the J end lost 5 bases, and 20 bases lay between the germline ends. The germline V gene has CDR1 LGHDT and CDR2 YNNKEL (reference sequence). The CDR3 contains 17 residues.